Listed here are 17 T cell receptor beta chains from one sample, sequenced in a study of regulatory T cells in long-lasting Graves disease. Time point reported: newly diagnosed GD, antithyroid drugs for less than 3 months. The TCR library was made from RNA that had been extracted from PBMCs in TRIzol. Investigators prepared the TCR beta libraries by applying iRepertoire HTBI primers and Arm-PCR of CDR3 regions. TCRdb itself ran the multiplex PCR reads through MiXCR, one entry per CDR3 protein. The top ten hold about 8.2% of the sample, which has a few hundred thousand distinct CDR3 sequences, around 16% seen once. The data were also submitted as part of a second study, on T cells in Graves' hyperthyroidism and ophthalmopathy.

The sample was peripheral blood mononuclear cells (PBMCs), taken at new diagnosis, from a patient treated with antithyroid drugs. These receptors all come from a middle-aged woman with Graves disease.

This clonotype was observed at least ten times. The CDR3 is CASSQVGSQSGYTF. Here the CDR3 DNA reads TGTGCCAGCAGCCAAGTGGGATCACAGAGTGGCTACACCTTC. The rearrangement joins TRBV14 to TRBJ1-2; unclear D gene. Germline V gene lookup returns CDR1 SGHDN and CDR2 FVKESK. This CDR3 spans 14 amino acids. The ends were cut back, 1 base at V and 7 bases at J, with 13 bases in the middle.

Details on this clonotype: The junction shows a germline mismatch at one end, possibly a read error. The genes are TRBV18 and TRBJ2-1; 9 nucleotides align to TRBD2. The CDR3 has 15 amino acids. Germline assignment: CDR1 KGHSH and CDR2 LQKENI. As DNA, the CDR3 is TGTGCCAACTCACCGATGACTAGCGGCTACAATGAGCAGTTCTTC. It is translated as CANSPMTSGYNEQFF.

This clonotype has only a few counts. The V call is TRBV13, the J call TRBJ2-2; the D is unclear. Trimming removed 4 bases at V and 6 bases at J, with 6 bases between. The germline CDR1 and CDR2 sequences are PRHDT and FYEKMQ (reference sequence). The CDR3 has 12 residues. CDR3 in DNA: TGTGCCAGCAGCTCCCAGCCCGGGGAGCTGTTTTTT. Translating gives CASSSQPGELFF.

This clonotype was found many times. The rearrangement joins TRBV7-9 to TRBJ2-1, with 8 bases aligning to TRBD2. CDR3 length: 15 residues. The trim removed 5 bases at V and 9 bases at J, leaving 12 bases unmatched. CDR1 and CDR2 from the germline V gene are SEHNR and FQNEAQ (reference sequence). Here the CDR3 DNA reads TGTGCCAGCAGCCCTCCCGGGACTAGTGGGGGTGAGCAGTTCTTC. Translated, it gives CASSPPGTSGGEQFF.

Only a few counts were recorded for this clonotype. This rearrangement joins TRBV25-1 to TRBJ2-2; D is uncertain. CDR3 length equals 13 residues. Germline V gene sequence: CDR1 MGHDK, CDR2 SYGVNS. V lost 0 bases, J lost 4 bases, and 3 bases lay in between. The CDR3 nucleotides are TGTGCCAGCAGTGAATACATCACCGGGGAGCTGTTTTTT. Translated: CASSEYITGELFF. The full variable domain, completed using reference TRBV25-1 and TRBJ2-2, is EADIYQTPRYLVIGTGKKITLECSQTMGHDKMYWYQQDPGMELHLIHYSYGVNSTEKGDLSSESTVSRIRTEHFPLTLESARPSHTSQYLCASSEYITGELFFGEGSRLTVL.

This clonotype showed up just a few times. CDR3 amino acids: CSVQLQDYGYTF. In DNA, the CDR3 is TGCAGTGTCCAGCTGCAGGACTATGGCTACACCTTC. The chain employs TRBV20-1 and TRBJ1-2; D gene ambiguous. With 7 bases removed from V and 3 bases from J, the gap between germline ends came to 12 bases. Germline values: CDR1 DFQATT, CDR2 SNEGSKA (reference sequence). This CDR3 has 12 amino acids.

This clonotype was counted at least ten times. The chain uses TRBV20-1 and TRBJ2-3; tentatively, D is TRBD2 (6 bases). The CDR3 sequence is 14 residues long. Trimming left V 1 base short and J 2 bases short, with 10 bases between. Germline V gene data show CDR1 as DFQATT and CDR2 as SNEGSKA (reference sequence). In nucleotides, the CDR3 is TGCAGTGCTAGAGTCGGCGGGATCACAGATACGCAGTATTTT. Translation: CSARVGGITDTQYF.

This clonotype was seen once. Possible read error: a much larger clone is one base away. The chain employs TRBV28 and TRBJ2-1; 11 positions agree with TRBD1. Germline-derived CDR1 and CDR2 are MDHEN and SYDVKM. This CDR3 spans 23 amino acids. The CDR3 DNA follows: TGTGCCAGCAGTACCACTGGACAGGGGGCTGGAAGAACGATTACAAACTTACAAGAGACCCAGTGCTTC. Its translation is CASSTTGQGAGRTITNLQETQCF.

This clonotype was detected ten times or more. This sequence joins TRBV12-3 or TRBV12-4 and TRBJ2-7; D is possibly TRBD1 (6 bases). This CDR3 contains 12 residues. V lost 6 bases and J lost 4, with 10 bases in between. For the CDR3, the DNA is TGTGCCAGCAGCGGTACAGGGTACGAGCAGTACTTC. It yields the protein CASSGTGYEQYF.

This clonotype has at least ten counts. The chain uses TRBV5-1 and TRBJ2-3; no definite D call. The germline gives CDR1 SGHRS, CDR2 YFSETQ. The CDR3 is made up of 13 amino acids. Trimming shortened V by 1 base and J by 3 bases, and 6 bases separated the two germline ends. CDR3 protein: CASSLWGTDTQYF. The CDR3 DNA is TGCGCCAGCAGCTTGTGGGGTACAGATACGCAGTATTTT.

This clonotype was counted ten times or more. V usage is TRBV2 and J usage is TRBJ2-1; the D gene is possibly TRBD2 (7 bases). Trimming left V 4 bases short and J 4 bases short, with 14 bases between. The CDR3 spans 15 residues. Germline V CDR1 and CDR2: SNHLY, FYNNEI. CDR3 DNA: TGTGCCAGCAGTGTCGCCAGGGGAGGGTACAATGAGCAGTTCTTC. Its protein product is CASSVARGGYNEQFF.

This clonotype has more than one count but fewer than ten. The chain has TRBV28 and TRBJ2-7; tentative D call: TRBD2 (6 bases). The V gene's germline CDR1 is MDHEN and CDR2 SYDVKM. V was trimmed by 6 bases and J by 5 bases, leaving 17 bases between them. The CDR3 has 14 amino acids. As DNA, the CDR3 is TGTGCCAGCAGCCCCCCGGGGCTAGCGAACGAGCAGTACTTC. As protein: CASSPPGLANEQYF.

J is TRBJ2-6 and V is TRBV4-1; 7 nucleotides line up with TRBD1. Germline V gene data show CDR1 as MGHRA and CDR2 as YSYEKL. There are 19 residues in the CDR3. V was pared by 0 bases and J by 2 bases, with 10 bases of the junction left unmatched. The DNA for the CDR3 is TGCGCCAGCAGCCAAGAAACGACAGGGATTAGGGCTGGGGCCAACGTCCTGACTTTC. Residues: CASSQETTGIRAGANVLTF.

The V call is TRBV6-2 or TRBV6-3, the J call TRBJ2-7; 11 bases align to TRBD2. The CDR3 is 14 amino acids. Trimming cost V 0 bases and J 6 bases; bases outside gene matches: 1. In germline, CDR1 is MNHEY, CDR2 SVGEGT. The CDR3 DNA follows: TGTGCCAGCAGTTACTCTGGGACTAGCGGCGAGCAGTACTTC. Translated: CASSYSGTSGEQYF.

V and J are TRBV5-4 and TRBJ2-1, with D perhaps being TRBD1 or TRBD2 (5 bases each). The CDR3 is 13 amino acids. V lost 4 bases, J lost 11 bases, and 16 bases lay in between. Germline V gene data show CDR1 as SGHNT and CDR2 as YYREEE (reference sequence). This chain's CDR3 is CASSRIGTTKQFF. CDR3 bases: TGTGCCAGCAGCCGGATAGGGACGACAAAGCAGTTCTTC. The variable domain in full, with the rest retrieved from reference TRBV5-4 and TRBJ2-1, is ETGVTQSPTHLIKTRGQQVTLRCSSQSGHNTVSWYQQALGQGPQFIFQYYREEENGRGNFPPRFSGLQFPNYSSELNVNALELDDSALYLCASSRIGTTKQFFGPGTRLTVL.

This clonotype showed up many times. The J gene is TRBJ2-2, the V gene TRBV27, with D tentatively TRBD2 (6 bases). V lost 1 base, J lost 2 bases, and 11 bases lay in between. CDR3 length: 16 residues. Germline V gene lookup returns CDR1 MNHEY and CDR2 SMNVEV (reference sequence). In nucleotides, the CDR3 is TGTGCCAGCAGTTTATGGGGTAGCGGCAACACCGGGGAGCTGTTTTTT. Translated: CASSLWGSGNTGELFF.

At least ten counts were recorded for this clonotype. V and J are TRBV3-1 and TRBJ2-7; D might be TRBD1 (6 bases). The V gene lost 8 bases and the J gene lost 6 bases, with 14 bases spanning the gap. CDR1 LGHDT and CDR2 YNNKEL come from the germline V gene (reference sequence). This CDR3 is 12 amino acids long. DNA for the CDR3: TGTGCCAGCCGGGACAAGGAAGGCGAGCAGTACTTC. Protein product: CASRDKEGEQYF.